This passage covers 17 T cell receptor beta chains from one sample sequenced in a study of identical twins. TCRdb ran MiXCR on the 5' RACE reads and lists one entry per CDR3 protein. The sample has nearly 250,000 distinct CDR3 sequences, approximately 7% seen once. These data are also associated with another study on yellow fever vaccine responses in identical twins.

Sequencing was carried out using memory (CD45RO+) T cells sorted from blood. The source is a woman aged 18-30 years in good health.

The chain combines TRBV11-2 with TRBJ2-1, with 7 nucleotides matching TRBD2. The germline CDR1 and CDR2 sequences are SGHAT and FQNNGV. The CDR3 has 17 residues. V trimming: 0 bases; J trimming: 8 bases; junction bases outside the gene matches: 13. This CDR3 is CASSLEFSGVTSDEQFF. CDR3 nucleotides: TGTGCCAGCAGCTTAGAATTCAGCGGGGTTACGTCGGATGAGCAGTTCTTC. Full variable domain (rest looked up from reference TRBV11-2 and TRBJ2-1): EAGVAQSPRYKIIEKRQSVAFWCNPISGHATLYWYQQILGQGPKLLIQFQNNGVVDDSQLPKDRFSAERLKGVDSTLKIQPAKLEDSAVYLCASSLEFSGVTSDEQFFGPGTRLTVL.

The rearrangement joins TRBV6-1 to TRBJ2-2; the match to TRBD2 covers 10 bases. With 5 bases clipped from V and 4 bases from J, the junction kept 4 bases outside the gene matches. Per germline, CDR1 MNHNS and CDR2 SASEGT. There are 15 residues in the CDR3. This CDR3 is CASSTAGGPTGELFF. The CDR3 DNA is TGTGCCAGCAGTACAGCGGGGGGGCCCACCGGGGAGCTGTTTTTT.

This clonotype was counted only a few times. The chain links TRBV29-1 to TRBJ1-3; D uncertain. Germline CDR1 and CDR2: SQVTM and ANQGSEA. V dropped 4 bases and J dropped 4 bases, with 5 bases sitting between them. The CDR3 length is 11 residues. The CDR3 reads CSVVGGNTIYF. The CDR3 region has the DNA TGCAGCGTTGTTGGAGGAAACACCATATATTTT. Full variable domain (rest looked up from reference TRBV29-1 and TRBJ1-3): SAVISQKPSRDICQRGTSLTIQCQVDSQVTMMFWYRQQPGQSLTLIATANQGSEATYESGFVIDKFPISRPNLTFSTLTVSNMSPEDSSIYLCSVVGGNTIYFGEGSWLTVV.

This clonotype was detected a few times. The V and J genes are TRBV20-1 and TRBJ2-3; TRBD2 matches 9 bases. Germline V gives CDR1 DFQATT, CDR2 SNEGSKA (reference sequence). The CDR3 is made up of 14 amino acids. The J segment lost 6 bases and the V segment lost 2 bases, leaving 6 bases of the junction unmatched. The DNA of the CDR3 is TGCAGTGCTAGATATTCACTAGCGGGTGATACGCAGTATTTT. It yields the protein CSARYSLAGDTQYF.

The CDR3 loop is CASSIATGGLYEQYV. CDR3 DNA: TGTGCCAGCAGCATCGCTACCGGGGGCCTCTACGAGCAGTACGTC. This chain connects TRBV7-8 to TRBJ2-7; D may match TRBD1 or TRBD2 (6 bases each). Germline V gives CDR1 SGHVS, CDR2 FQNEAQ. The CDR3 totals 15 residues. V was shortened by 5 bases and J by 3 bases, with 17 bases between the two germline ends.

There are many counts of this clonotype. The V and J genes are TRBV9 and TRBJ2-2, with TRBD1 identical over 8 bases. Per germline, CDR1 SGDLS and CDR2 YYNGEE. The CDR3 loop spans 17 amino acids. V shed 1 base and J 0 bases; nucleotides not matched to a gene: 5. The CDR3 is CASSVRTGYANTGELFF. The CDR3 DNA follows: TGTGCCAGCAGCGTAAGGACAGGGTATGCGAACACCGGGGAGCTGTTTTTT. The full variable domain, its missing parts supplied by reference TRBV9 and TRBJ2-2, is DSGVTQTPKHLITATGQRVTLRCSPRSGDLSVYWYQQSLDQGLQFLIQYYNGEERAKGNILERFSAQQFPDLHSELNLSSLELGDSALYFCASSVRTGYANTGELFFGEGSRLTVL.

V usage is TRBV27 and J usage is TRBJ2-7, with 10 bases matching TRBD1. CDR3 length equals 14 residues. Per germline, CDR1 MNHEY and CDR2 SMNVEV (reference sequence). Trimming at V came to 6 bases and at J to 3 bases, leaving 5 bases not matched to a gene. The CDR3 nucleotides are TGTGCCAGCAGGCCCCGGACAGGGGGCTACGAGCAGTACTTC. Translated: CASRPRTGGYEQYF.

There are many counts of this clonotype. Here the CDR3 reads CASSYSPPGTVLHEQFF. CDR3 nucleotides: TGTGCCAGCAGTTACTCCCCCCCCGGGACAGTCCTCCATGAGCAGTTCTTC. The chain employs TRBV6-5 and TRBJ2-1, with 7 bases fitting TRBD1. CDR1 and CDR2 (germline): MNHEY, SVGAGI. This CDR3 has 17 residues. Trimming took 0 bases from V and 8 from J; bases not matched to a gene: 13.

Only a few counts were recorded for this clonotype. At one end the junction does not follow the germline gene, possibly because of a read error. CDR3 loop: CCARGGLAGYGTGELFF. CDR3 sequence (DNA): TGCTGTGCTAGAGGTGGTCTAGCGGGATACGGCACCGGGGAGCTGTTTTTT. V gene TRBV20-1 combines with J gene TRBJ2-2; 9 bases line up with TRBD2. This CDR3 has 17 amino acids. CDR1 DFQATT and CDR2 SNEGSKA come from the germline V gene (reference sequence).

This clonotype was observed at least ten times. CDR3 loop: CASSRPNSPLHF. The DNA for the CDR3 is TGTGCCAGCAGTAGACCGAATTCACCCCTCCACTTT. The rearrangement joins TRBV6-5 to TRBJ1-6; D remains unclear. This CDR3 has 12 residues. Per the germline V gene, CDR1 is MNHEY and CDR2 is SVGAGI. The ends were cut back, 5 bases at V and 7 bases at J, with 6 bases in the middle.

The sample holds many counts of this clonotype. The CDR3: CASSLSWTFEQYF. Here the CDR3 DNA reads TGTGCCAGCAGTTTATCGTGGACATTCGAGCAGTACTTC. The chain couples TRBV27 to TRBJ2-7, with D possibly being TRBD1 (5 bases). The germline CDR1 and CDR2 sequences are MNHEY and SMNVEV (reference sequence). V lost 0 bases and J 6 bases, leaving 9 bases between the germline ends. The CDR3 spans 13 residues.

The V gene is TRBV28, the J gene TRBJ2-7; 8 nucleotides line up with TRBD1. This CDR3 contains 14 residues. Germline V gene lookup returns CDR1 MDHEN and CDR2 SYDVKM. With 5 bases clipped from V and 7 bases from J, the junction kept 10 bases outside the gene matches. CDR3 sequence: CASSRTGSNLEQYF. CDR3 nucleotides: TGTGCCAGCAGTCGGACAGGGTCCAACCTTGAGCAGTACTTC.

The sample holds a few counts of this clonotype. J is TRBJ2-7 and V is TRBV2; D remains unclear. The V end lost 3 bases, the J end lost 2 bases, and 5 bases lay between the germline ends. The CDR3 is 12 amino acids. Per germline, CDR1 SNHLY and CDR2 FYNNEI. As DNA, the CDR3 is TGTGCCAGCAGTGACTATACCTACGAGCAGTACGTC. Encoded protein: CASSDYTYEQYV.

There are many counts of this clonotype. An end of the junction differs from the germline gene, which may be a read error. J is TRBJ2-3 and V is TRBV12-3 or TRBV12-4, with 8 bases aligning to TRBD2. The length of the CDR3 is 14 residues. The CDR3 coding sequence is TGCGCCAGCAGCTTAAGCGGGAGTTCAGATACGCAGTATTTT. Protein sequence: CASSLSGSSDTQYF.

This clonotype showed up just a few times. The CDR3 DNA reads as TGTGCCAGCAGCTTAGGGGGGACCCAAGAGACCCAGTACTTC. It translates to CASSLGGTQETQYF. The genes are TRBV7-2 and TRBJ2-5; D may correspond to TRBD1 or TRBD2 (5 bases each). V dropped 1 base and J dropped 1 base, with 7 bases sitting between them. Germline lookup yields CDR1 SGHTA and CDR2 FQGNSA. The CDR3 has 14 residues.

Many counts were recorded for this clonotype. The CDR3 loop reads CASSQGTGLAVSSPDIQFF. The DNA of the CDR3 is TGTGCCAGCAGCCAAGGTACGGGACTAGCGGTTTCCTCGCCCGATATCCAGTTCTTC. The chain has TRBV14 and TRBJ2-1, with TRBD2 identical over 11 bases. V lost 1 base, J lost 13 bases, and 21 bases stayed unmatched. The CDR3 has 19 residues. Germline CDR1 reads SGHDN; CDR2 reads FVKESK.

The chain carries TRBV7-2 and TRBJ2-2; D may be TRBD1 (5 bases). Trimming cost V 5 bases and J 1 base, with 11 bases left between them. The CDR3 covers 15 residues. Germline assignment: CDR1 SGHTA and CDR2 FQGNSA. This CDR3 reads CASSEQAMNTGELFF. CDR3 nucleotide sequence: TGTGCCAGCAGCGAACAGGCCATGAACACCGGGGAGCTGTTTTTT.